This T cell receptor (beta chain) was found in a study of cytomegalovirus exposure and HLA in healthy donors. The data were produced by immunoSEQ multiplex PCR, yet TCRdb's version contains in-frame clones alone and is incomplete. The sample lists about 310,000 clones; roughly 87% were seen once. V dropped 4 bases and J dropped 6; count of bases not matched to a gene: 7. Germline V CDR1 and CDR2: SGHDT, YYEEEE. This CDR3 has 14 residues. This TCR was sampled from a man aged 25-45 years in good health and CMV-seronegative. The specimen sequenced was PBMCs. The chain links TRBV5-6 to TRBJ1-5, with 7 bases lining up with TRBD1. CDR3 nucleotide sequence: TGTGCCAGCAGCGTCGGGACAGTGGGTCAGCCCCAGCATTTT. It yields the protein CASSVGTVGQPQHF. Full variable domain (outside the CDR3, taken from reference TRBV5-6 and TRBJ1-5): DAGVTQSPTHLIKTRGQQVTLRCSPKSGHDTVSWYQQALGQGPQFIFQYYEEEERQRGNFPDRFSGHQFPNYSSELNVNALLLGDSALYLCASSVGTVGQPQHFGDGTRLSIL.